These T cell receptor beta chains were read from a single sample in a study of T cells in Graves' hyperthyroidism and ophthalmopathy. TCRdb used MiXCR to reprocess the multiplex PCR reads, holding one entry per CDR3 protein. This repertoire shows around 660,000 distinct CDR3 sequences, 45% found once; its top ten account for less than 9%. What was sequenced was peripheral blood or thyroid tissue (not recorded which). The receptors come from an adult man with Graves' disease, either hyperthyroidism or ophthalmopathy (not recorded which). CDR3s include the opening cysteine and the closing phenylalanine or tryptophan. The D gene is left open where the match is weak. Not every row has a clone size; where given, it reads once, few, many or a size class.

cdr3_aa cdr3_nt cdr3_length clone_size d_call j_call v_call
CSSPRRDRGLYEQYF TGCAGTTCCCCCCGCCGGGACAGGGGGCTGTACGAGCAGTACTTC 15 . TRBD1 TRBJ2-7 TRBV29-1
CASSLGSTGTAPFSPLHF TGTGCCAGCAGCTTAGGTTCAACCGGGACAGCCCCTTTTTCACCCCTCCACTTT 18 . TRBD1 TRBJ1-6 TRBV7-3
CASSSLRGVGPLTF TGTGCCAGCAGTTCCCTACGGGGAGTCGGGCCCTTGACTTTC 14 . . TRBJ2-6 TRBV12-3/TRBV12-4
CATYGGTGLYEQYF TGTGCCACATATGGGGGGACAGGGTTGTACGAGCAGTACTTC 14 few TRBD1 TRBJ2-7 TRBV7-8
CASSEATSVGEQYF TGTGCCAGCAGTGAAGCTACTAGCGTGGGCGAGCAGTACTTC 14 many TRBD2 TRBJ2-7 TRBV2
CSVATGPQGANGYTF TGCAGCGTTGCCACCGGACCGCAGGGGGCGAATGGCTACACCTTC 15 . TRBD1 TRBJ1-2 TRBV29-1
CASSLDRVYQPQHF TGTGCCAGCAGCTTAGACAGGGTTTATCAGCCCCAGCATTTT 14 . TRBD1 TRBJ1-5 TRBV7-3
CASSFSGGNTEAFF TGTGCCAGCAGTTTTAGTGGGGGTAACACTGAAGCTTTCTTT 14 . . TRBJ1-1 TRBV12-3/TRBV12-4
CATSDSRQGLQPQHF TGTGCCACCAGTGATTCAAGGCAGGGGCTTCAGCCCCAGCATTTT 15 many . TRBJ1-5 TRBV24-1
CASSLGLTANYGYTF TGTGCCAGCAGCCTTGGACTCACCGCTAACTATGGCTACACCTTC 15 few . TRBJ1-2 TRBV7-9
CSVEVRGKEAFF TGCAGCGTTGAAGTGAGGGGAAAAGAAGCTTTCTTT 12 . . TRBJ1-1 TRBV29-1
CATNRGSTGELFF TGTGCCACTAACAGGGGTAGCACCGGGGAGCTGTTTTTT 13 once TRBD1 TRBJ2-2 TRBV19
CASSLVLADNTEAFF TGTGCCAGCAGCTTGGTTTTGGCGGATAACACTGAAGCTTTCTTT 15 . . TRBJ1-1 TRBV7-2
CATSDQAGTGLPETQYF TGTGCCACCAGTGACCAAGCCGGGACAGGGCTCCCAGAGACCCAGTACTTC 17 . TRBD1 TRBJ2-5 TRBV24-1
CSAWDRRASYEQYF TGCAGTGCGTGGGACAGGAGAGCCTCCTACGAGCAGTACTTC 14 . TRBD1 TRBJ2-7 TRBV20-1
CSVSPGGWTEAFF TGCAGCGTATCCCCCGGGGGCTGGACTGAAGCTTTCTTT 13 few . TRBJ1-1 TRBV29-1
CASSVVGAYEQYF TGTGCCAGCAGCGTCGTGGGAGCATACGAGCAGTACTTC 13 . . TRBJ2-7 TRBV7-8
CASSPDRGVTEAFF TGTGCCAGCAGTCCGGACAGGGGTGTCACTGAAGCTTTCTTT 14 . TRBD1 TRBJ1-1 TRBV2
CSARAHDRTVEPEASF TGCAGTGCTAGGGCCCACGACAGGACGGTCGAGCCTGAAGCTTCCTTT 16 . . TRBJ1-1 TRBV20-1
CASSLRQGAWQETQYF TGTGCCAGCAGCTTAAGACAGGGGGCTTGGCAAGAGACCCAGTACTTC 16 . TRBD1 TRBJ2-5 TRBV7-9
CATSDLSNTEAFF TGTGCCACCAGTGATTTATCGAACACTGAAGCTTTCTTT 13 . . TRBJ1-1 TRBV24-1
CSAHGGGTGNYGYTF TGCAGTGCCCACGGGGGCGGGACAGGAAACTATGGCTACACCTTC 15 few TRBD1 TRBJ1-2 TRBV20-1
CSVDPAGGRQYF TGCAGCGTTGACCCTGCGGGAGGGCGTCAGTACTTC 12 . TRBD2 TRBJ2-7 TRBV29-1
CATSSRTWGGEQYF TGTGCCACCAGTTCTCGTACATGGGGAGGCGAGCAGTACTTC 14 . . TRBJ2-7 TRBV15
CASGSGYGLAEQYF TGTGCTAGTGGTTCAGGGTATGGTCTGGCCGAGCAGTACTTC 14 . . TRBJ2-7 TRBV12-5
CASSYDGINQPQHF TGTGCCAGCAGTTACGATGGCATCAATCAGCCCCAGCATTTT 14 . . TRBJ1-5 TRBV6-6
CASSKDRYQPQHF TGTGCCAGCAGTAAGGACCGATATCAGCCCCAGCATTTT 13 few . TRBJ1-5 TRBV2
CASSEMGSEQHF TGTGCCAGCAGTGAAATGGGGTCGGAACAGCATTTT 12 . . TRBJ1-5 TRBV2
CASSEGLAGTGEQYF TGTGCCAGCAGCGAGGGACTAGCGGGAACTGGAGAGCAGTACTTC 15 . TRBD2 TRBJ2-7 TRBV7-9
CASSLVLAGADEQYF TGTGCCAGCAGCTTGGTACTAGCGGGAGCGGATGAGCAGTACTTC 15 few TRBD2 TRBJ2-7 TRBV7-8
CASSGLDQPQHF TGTGCCAGCAGCGGGTTGGATCAGCCCCAGCATTTT 12 . . TRBJ1-5 TRBV7-9
CASSPGGAWQPQHF TGTGCCAGCAGCCCGGGGGGGGCCTGGCAGCCCCAGCATTTT 14 few . TRBJ1-5 TRBV2
CSARGSAETQYF TGCAGTGCTAGAGGCTCGGCGGAGACCCAGTACTTC 12 . . TRBJ2-5 TRBV20-1
CASTQGTRSYNSPLHF TGTGCCAGTACCCAGGGAACCCGCTCCTATAATTCACCCCTCCACTTT 16 . . TRBJ1-6 TRBV19
CASSLGQGKVQYF TGTGCCAGCAGTCTAGGACAGGGAAAGGTGCAGTACTTC 13 few TRBD1 TRBJ2-7 TRBV6-5
CSAISRDRGDQPQHF TGCAGTGCTATATCCCGGGACAGGGGCGATCAGCCCCAGCATTTT 15 once TRBD1 TRBJ1-5 TRBV25-1
CASSGKQGGSGANVLTF TGTGCCAGCAGTGGCAAACAGGGGGGGTCTGGGGCCAACGTCCTGACCTTC 17 . . TRBJ2-6 TRBV6-1
CASSKRQGAEDYEQYF TGCGCCAGCAGTAAAAGACAGGGGGCTGAAGACTACGAGCAGTACTTC 16 many TRBD1 TRBJ2-7 TRBV5-1
CSVDKGTGAYGYTF TGCAGCGTTGATAAGGGGACAGGGGCCTATGGCTACACCTTC 14 . TRBD1 TRBJ1-2 TRBV29-1